This T cell receptor (beta chain) was recorded in a study of T cell changes during pregnancy in multiple sclerosis. Libraries were prepared by immunoSEQ multiplex PCR; TCRdb keeps only in-frame clonotypes and omits some of them. The profile shows tens of thousands of clones, about 92% of them singletons. The CDR3 runs 14 residues. CDR1 and CDR2 from the germline V gene are LGHNA and YNFKEQ. Trimming at V came to 4 bases and at J to 3 bases, leaving 6 bases not matched to a gene. The chain joins TRBV4-2 to TRBJ2-7; 7 positions agree with TRBD1. The sequence derives from a female donor with multiple sclerosis, enrolled in a pregnancy study. The sample was CD8+ T cells from peripheral blood mononuclear cells, taken in the second trimester of pregnancy. The CDR3 spells CASSRAGTVYEQYF. Written as DNA, the CDR3 is TGTGCCAGCAGCCGGGCCGGGACAGTCTACGAGCAGTACTTC.